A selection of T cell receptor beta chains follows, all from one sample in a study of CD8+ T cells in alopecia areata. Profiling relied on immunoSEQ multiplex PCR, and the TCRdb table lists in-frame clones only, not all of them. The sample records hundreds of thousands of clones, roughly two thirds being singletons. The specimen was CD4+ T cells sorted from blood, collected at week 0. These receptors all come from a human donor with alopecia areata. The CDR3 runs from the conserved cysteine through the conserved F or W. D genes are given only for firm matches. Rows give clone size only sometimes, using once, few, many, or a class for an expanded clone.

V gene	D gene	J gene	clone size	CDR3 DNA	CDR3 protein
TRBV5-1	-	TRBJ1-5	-	TGCGCCAGCAGCTTGGGGGACGGCCGGCAGCCCCAGCATTTT	CASSLGDGRQPQHF
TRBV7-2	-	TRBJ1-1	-	TGTGCCAGCAGCTTAGCCAGCGGCAGGAACACTGAAGCTTTCTTT	CASSLASGRNTEAFF
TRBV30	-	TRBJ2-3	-	TGTGCCTGGAGTCGGGCGGATACGCAGTATTTT	CAWSRADTQYF
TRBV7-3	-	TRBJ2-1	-	TGTGCCAGCTGCCTAAATCCGGGGGCTAACAATGAGCAGTTCTTC	CASCLNPGANNEQFF
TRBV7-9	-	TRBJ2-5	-	TGTGCCAGCAGCATCCAGGGGGAGACCCAGTACTTC	CASSIQGETQYF
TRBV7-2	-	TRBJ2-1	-	TGTGCCAGCAGCTTAATCGGTTACCAGTTCTTC	CASSLIGYQFF
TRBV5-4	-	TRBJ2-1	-	TGTGCCAGCAGCTTGTTAGGGGATTCCTACAATGAGCAGTTCTTC	CASSLLGDSYNEQFF
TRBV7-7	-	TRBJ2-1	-	TGTGCTAGCAGCTTTCGGGGGCTTAGCGATGAGCAGTTCTTC	CASSFRGLSDEQFF
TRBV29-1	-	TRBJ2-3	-	TGCAGCGCCGCGAGGGGGGGTTCTAGCACAGATACGCAGTATTTT	CSAARGGSSTDTQYF
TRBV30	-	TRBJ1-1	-	TGTGCCTGGAGGGGGACGGACACTGAAGCTTTCTTT	CAWRGTDTEAFF
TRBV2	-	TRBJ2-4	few	TGTGCCAGCCTCCGAGGAGAATCCATTCAGTACTTC	CASLRGESIQYF
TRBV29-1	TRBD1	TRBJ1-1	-	TGCAGCGCTACTACAGGGGGCCGGAACACTGAAGCTTTCTTT	CSATTGGRNTEAFF
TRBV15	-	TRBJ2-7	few	TGTGCCACCAGCAGAGATCGCAGCGCCTGGGAGCAGTACTTC	CATSRDRSAWEQYF
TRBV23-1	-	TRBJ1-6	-	TGCGCCAGCAGTCAATCTGGACACTTGAACTATAATTCACCCCTCCACTTT	CASSQSGHLNYNSPLHF
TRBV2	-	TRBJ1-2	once	TGTGCCAGTTCCACAGCCAACTATGGCTACACCTTC	CASSTANYGYTF
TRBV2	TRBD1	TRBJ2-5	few	TGTGCCAGTATCCGGGACAGGGCTCAAGAGACCCAGTACTTC	CASIRDRAQETQYF
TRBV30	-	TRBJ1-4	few	TGTGCCTGGAGTGTGGTTGGGAATGAAAAACTGTTTTTT	CAWSVVGNEKLFF
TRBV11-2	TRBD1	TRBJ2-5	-	TGTGCCAGCAGCTGGGACAGGTTGGGGGAGACCCAGTACTTC	CASSWDRLGETQYF
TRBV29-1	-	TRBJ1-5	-	TGCAGCGTTGAATTCCAGGATGGTCAGCCCCAGCATTTT	CSVEFQDGQPQHF
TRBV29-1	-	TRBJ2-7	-	TGCAGCGTTGATATCAGCTACGAGCAGTACTTC	CSVDISYEQYF
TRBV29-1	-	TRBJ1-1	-	TGCAGCGTTGAAGATTTAGGGGACGGAGAAGCTTTCTTT	CSVEDLGDGEAFF